This T cell receptor (beta chain) was sequenced for a study of control samples from healthy donors and cancer patients. The ends were cut back, 5 bases at V and 4 bases at J, with 15 bases in the middle. This CDR3 contains 15 residues. Germline values: CDR1 SGHVS, CDR2 FQNEAQ. The data were produced by immunoSEQ multiplex PCR, yet TCRdb's version contains in-frame clones alone and is incomplete. This table has tens of thousands of clones, 75% to 95% appearing once. This chain links TRBV7-8 with TRBJ2-1; D tentatively fits TRBD1 or TRBD2 (5 bases each). The receptor was derived from a woman aged 40 to 50 with head and neck cancer. Sequencing was performed on PBMCs. The CDR3 sequence: CASSGPGRGYNEQFF. In DNA form, the CDR3 reads TGTGCCAGCAGCGGCCCGGGGCGCGGGTACAATGAGCAGTTCTTC.